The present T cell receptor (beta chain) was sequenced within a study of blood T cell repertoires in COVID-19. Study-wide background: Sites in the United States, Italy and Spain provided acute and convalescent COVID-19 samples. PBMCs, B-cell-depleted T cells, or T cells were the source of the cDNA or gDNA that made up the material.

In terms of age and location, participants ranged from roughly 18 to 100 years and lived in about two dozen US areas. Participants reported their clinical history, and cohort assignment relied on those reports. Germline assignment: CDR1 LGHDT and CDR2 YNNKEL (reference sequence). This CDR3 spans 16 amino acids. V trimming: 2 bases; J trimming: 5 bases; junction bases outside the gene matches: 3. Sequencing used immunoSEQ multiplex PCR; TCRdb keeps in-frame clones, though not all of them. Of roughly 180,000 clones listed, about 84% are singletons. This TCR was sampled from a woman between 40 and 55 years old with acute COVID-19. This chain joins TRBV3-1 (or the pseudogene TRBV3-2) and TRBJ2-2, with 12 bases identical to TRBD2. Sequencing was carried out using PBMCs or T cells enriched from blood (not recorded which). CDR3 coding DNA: TGTGCCAGCAGCCAACTAGCGGGAGGGCCAACCGGGGAGCTGTTTTTT. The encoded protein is CASSQLAGGPTGELFF.